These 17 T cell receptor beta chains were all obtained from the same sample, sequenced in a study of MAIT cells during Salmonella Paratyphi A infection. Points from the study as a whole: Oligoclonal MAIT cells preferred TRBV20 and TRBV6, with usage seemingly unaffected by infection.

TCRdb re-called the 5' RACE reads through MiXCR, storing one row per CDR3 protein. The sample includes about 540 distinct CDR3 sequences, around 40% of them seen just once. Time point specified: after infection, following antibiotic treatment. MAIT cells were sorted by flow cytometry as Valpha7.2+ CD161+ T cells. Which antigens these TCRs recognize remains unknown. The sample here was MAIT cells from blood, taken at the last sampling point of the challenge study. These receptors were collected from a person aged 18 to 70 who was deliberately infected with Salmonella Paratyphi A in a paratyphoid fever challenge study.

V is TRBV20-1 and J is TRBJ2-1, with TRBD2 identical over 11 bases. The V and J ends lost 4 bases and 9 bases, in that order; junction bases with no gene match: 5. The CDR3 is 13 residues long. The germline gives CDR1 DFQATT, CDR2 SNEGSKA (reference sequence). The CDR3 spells CSATTSGSSEQFF. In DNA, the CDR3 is TGCAGTGCTACTACTAGCGGGAGTAGTGAGCAGTTCTTC.

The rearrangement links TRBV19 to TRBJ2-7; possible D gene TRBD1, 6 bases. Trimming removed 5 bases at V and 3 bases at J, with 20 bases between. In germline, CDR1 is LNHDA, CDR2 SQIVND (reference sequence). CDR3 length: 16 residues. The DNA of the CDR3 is TGTGCCAGTAGTCCCGATGGGGGCGGTAAAGACTACGAGCAGTACTTC. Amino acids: CASSPDGGGKDYEQYF.

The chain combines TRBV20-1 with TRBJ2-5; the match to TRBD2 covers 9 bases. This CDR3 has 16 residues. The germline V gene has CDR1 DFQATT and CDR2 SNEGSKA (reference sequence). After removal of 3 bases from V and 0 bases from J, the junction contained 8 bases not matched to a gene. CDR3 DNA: TGCAGTGCTAGGGGGGGTCCTAGCGGGGACCAAGAGACCCAGTACTTC. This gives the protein CSARGGPSGDQETQYF.

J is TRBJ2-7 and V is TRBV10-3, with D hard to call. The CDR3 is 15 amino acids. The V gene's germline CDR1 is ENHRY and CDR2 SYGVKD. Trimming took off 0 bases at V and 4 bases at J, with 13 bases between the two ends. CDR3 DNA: TGTGCCATCAGTGAGTCAGGTGAGGTCGGTTACGAGCAGTACTTC. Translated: CAISESGEVGYEQYF.

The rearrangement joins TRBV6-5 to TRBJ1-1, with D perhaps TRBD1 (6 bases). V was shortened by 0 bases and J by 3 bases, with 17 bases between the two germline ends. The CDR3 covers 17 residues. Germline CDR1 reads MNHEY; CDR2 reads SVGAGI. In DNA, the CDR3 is TGTGCCAGCAGTTACTCGGGACAACCAACTATCCACACTGAAGCTTTCTTT. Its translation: CASSYSGQPTIHTEAFF.

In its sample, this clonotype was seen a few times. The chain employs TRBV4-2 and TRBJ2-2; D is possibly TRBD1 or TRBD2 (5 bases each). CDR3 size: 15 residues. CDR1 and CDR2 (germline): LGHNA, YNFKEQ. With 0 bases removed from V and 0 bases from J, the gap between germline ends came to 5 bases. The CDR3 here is CASSQEGANTGELFF. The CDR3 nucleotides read TGTGCCAGCAGCCAAGAGGGGGCGAACACCGGGGAGCTGTTTTTT.

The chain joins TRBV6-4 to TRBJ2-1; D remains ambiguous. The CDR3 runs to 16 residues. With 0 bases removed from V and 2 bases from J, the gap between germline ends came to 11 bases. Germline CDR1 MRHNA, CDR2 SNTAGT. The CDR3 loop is CASSDSGKVTYNEQFF. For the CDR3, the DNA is TGTGCCAGCAGTGACTCAGGGAAAGTGACCTACAATGAGCAGTTCTTC.

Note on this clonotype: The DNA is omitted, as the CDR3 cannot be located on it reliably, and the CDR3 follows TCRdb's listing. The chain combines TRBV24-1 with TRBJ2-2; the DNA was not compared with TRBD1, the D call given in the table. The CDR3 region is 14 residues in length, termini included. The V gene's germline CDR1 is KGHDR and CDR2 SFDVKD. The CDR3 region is CATSVGTDTGSCFF.

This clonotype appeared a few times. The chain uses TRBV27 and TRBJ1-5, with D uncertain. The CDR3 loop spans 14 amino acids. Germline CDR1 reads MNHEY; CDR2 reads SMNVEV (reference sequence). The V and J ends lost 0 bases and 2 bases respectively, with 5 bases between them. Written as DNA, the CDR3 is TGTGCCAGCAGTTTATCAACGGGCAATCAGCCCCAGCATTTT. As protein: CASSLSTGNQPQHF.

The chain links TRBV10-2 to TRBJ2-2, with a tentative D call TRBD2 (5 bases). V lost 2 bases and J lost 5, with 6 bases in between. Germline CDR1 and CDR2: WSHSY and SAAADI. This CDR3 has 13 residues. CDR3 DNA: TGCGCCAGCAGTGAGCGGGAAACCGGGGAGCTGTTTTTT. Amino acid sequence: CASSERETGELFF.

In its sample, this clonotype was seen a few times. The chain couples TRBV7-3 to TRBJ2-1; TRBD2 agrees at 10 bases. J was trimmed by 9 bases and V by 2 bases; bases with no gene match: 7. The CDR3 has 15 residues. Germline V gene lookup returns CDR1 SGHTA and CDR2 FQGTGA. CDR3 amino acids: CASSLGLAGVAEQFF. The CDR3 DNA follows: TGTGCCAGCAGCTTAGGTCTAGCGGGAGTTGCTGAGCAGTTCTTC.

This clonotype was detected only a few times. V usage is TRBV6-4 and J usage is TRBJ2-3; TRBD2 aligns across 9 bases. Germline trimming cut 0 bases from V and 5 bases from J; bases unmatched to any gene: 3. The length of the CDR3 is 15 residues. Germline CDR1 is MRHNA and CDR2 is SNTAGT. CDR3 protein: CASSDSTSGGDTQYF. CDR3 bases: TGTGCCAGCAGTGACTCGACTAGCGGAGGAGATACGCAGTATTTT.

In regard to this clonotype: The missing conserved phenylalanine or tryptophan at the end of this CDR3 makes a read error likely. CDR3 sequence: CASSLSGREYTDTQYL. The CDR3 region has the DNA TGCGCCAGCAGTCTTAGCGGGAGAGAGTATACAGATACGCAGTATTTG. The chain has TRBV5-1 and TRBJ2-3; 9 bases map to TRBD2. V lost 5 bases to trimming and J lost 3 bases; unmatched junction nucleotides: 10. Germline assignment: CDR1 SGHRS and CDR2 YFSETQ. The CDR3 contains 16 residues.

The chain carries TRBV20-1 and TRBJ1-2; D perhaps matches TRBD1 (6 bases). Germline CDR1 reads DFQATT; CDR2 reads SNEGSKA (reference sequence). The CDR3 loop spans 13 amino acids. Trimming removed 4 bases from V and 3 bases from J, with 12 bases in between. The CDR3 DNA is TGCAGTGCTACCTGGACAGCGGACTATGGCTACACCTTC. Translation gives CSATWTADYGYTF.

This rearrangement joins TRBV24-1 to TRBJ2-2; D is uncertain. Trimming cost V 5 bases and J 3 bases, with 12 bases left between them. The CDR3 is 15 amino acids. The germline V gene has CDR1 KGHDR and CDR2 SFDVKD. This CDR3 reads CATSVGSSDTGELFF. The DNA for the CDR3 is TGTGCCACCAGTGTAGGATCTTCGGACACCGGGGAGCTGTTTTTT.

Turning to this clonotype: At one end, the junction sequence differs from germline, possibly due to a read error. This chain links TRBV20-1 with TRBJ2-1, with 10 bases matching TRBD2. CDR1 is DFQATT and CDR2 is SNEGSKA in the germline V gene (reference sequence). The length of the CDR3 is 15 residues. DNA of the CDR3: TGCAGTGCCCCTACAAAGCGGGAGGGCTACAATGGGCAGTTCTTC. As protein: CSAPTKREGYNGQFF.

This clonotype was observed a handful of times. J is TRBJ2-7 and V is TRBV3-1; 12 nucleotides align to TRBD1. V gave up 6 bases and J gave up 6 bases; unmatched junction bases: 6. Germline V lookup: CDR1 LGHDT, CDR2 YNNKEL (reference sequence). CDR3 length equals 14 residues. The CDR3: CASSPGQGAGEQYF. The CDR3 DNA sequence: TGTGCCAGCAGTCCGGGACAGGGGGCGGGCGAGCAGTACTTC.